The 5 T cell receptor beta chains reported below all come from one sample, sequenced in a study of T cells in narcolepsy (dated by TCRdb to between 2017 and 2018). The method was the immunoSEQ multiplex PCR assay. TCRdb limited this immuneACCESS table to in-frame rearrangements with V and J called. A share of clones is missing; checked studies link under half to unresolved V genes, and the rest is unexplained. The sample yields around 20,000 clones; about 90% were counted once. The top ten clones comprise roughly 1% of the sample. Sequences were obtained from CD45RA- memory CD4+ T cells from PBMCs. What the cell subset or site label conveys for this sample: memory T cells sorted ex vivo from peripheral blood. These receptors came from a human donor with narcolepsy.

A single count supports this clone. The CDR3 here is CASSSPIAEAFF. DNA of the CDR3: TGTGCCAGCAGTTCCCCAATAGCTGAAGCTTTCTTT. The V gene is TRBV27, the J gene TRBJ1-1, with D uncertain. CDR3 length: 12 residues. V was clipped by 4 bases and J by 6 bases, with 9 bases between them. Per the germline V gene, CDR1 is MNHEY and CDR2 is SMNVEV (reference sequence).

The CDR3 here is CAIMAGSNQPQHF. In DNA form, the CDR3 reads TGTGCCATCATGGCCGGGAGCAATCAGCCCCAGCATTTT. The chain is built from TRBV10-3 and TRBJ1-5; D gene uncertain. This CDR3 contains 13 residues. V was clipped by 7 bases and J by 1 base, with 8 bases between them. Germline values: CDR1 ENHRY, CDR2 SYGVKD.

CDR3 sequence reads: CASSLAVNLGQFF. In DNA, the CDR3 is TGTGCCAGCAGCTTAGCGGTGAACCTGGGGCAGTTCTTC. The chain couples TRBV7-9 to TRBJ2-1; D ambiguous. Looked up from germline, CDR1 is SEHNR and CDR2 is FQNEAQ (reference sequence). The CDR3 runs 13 residues. Between the trimmed V and J ends, which lost 0 bases and 12 bases, there was a span of 12 bases.

The chain recombines TRBV6-1 with TRBJ1-1; D may be TRBD1 (6 bases). The length of the CDR3 is 12 residues. The V and J ends lost 6 bases and 1 base respectively, with 6 bases between them. CDR1 and CDR2 (germline): MNHNS, SASEGT. DNA for the CDR3: TGTGCCAGCAGGGGGGCGAACACTGAAGCTTTCTTT. It encodes CASRGANTEAFF.

This clone was observed a single time. For the CDR3, the DNA is TGCGCCAGCAGCTTGGGACAGCTTAATTCACCCCTCCACTTT. The encoded protein is CASSLGQLNSPLHF. The chain carries TRBV5-1 and TRBJ1-6; weak D call: TRBD1 (5 bases). CDR3 length equals 14 residues. V lost 0 bases, J lost 6 bases, and 7 bases lay in between. Germline V gene data show CDR1 as SGHRS and CDR2 as YFSETQ.